This TCR beta chain derives from a study of CD8+CD57+ T cells in acquired aplastic anemia. Study as a whole: On average, sorted CD4+ and CD8+ cells gave 2.5 to 4 ug of DNA.

Only patients with CD8+CD57+ cell expansion on flow cytometry were chosen for sequencing. Every patient was diagnosed with severe acquired aplastic anemia. Genomic DNA, the template, was used for profiling of the TCR beta VDJ and CDR3. TCRdb analysed the reads with MiXCR anew, one entry per CDR3 protein. The sample comprises about 180,000 distinct CDR3 sequences, about three fifths of which are singletons, and roughly 42% rests with the top ten. The sequencing input was sorted CD4+, CD8+, or CD8+CD57+ T cells (not recorded which) from PBMCs. This clonotype was obtained from a human donor with aplastic anemia.

CDR3: CASRRRGGTTGELFF. In DNA, the CDR3 is TGTGCCAGCAGAAGGCGGGGGGGCACCACCGGGGAGCTGTTTTTT. The V call is TRBV7-8, the J call TRBJ2-2; 9 positions agree with TRBD2. V was clipped by 6 bases and J by 4 bases; unmatched bases: 6. This CDR3 has 15 amino acids. Looked up from germline, CDR1 is SGHVS and CDR2 is FQNEAQ.